The entry below gives a single T cell receptor beta chain sequence along with its context. The antigen remains unidentified. The data derive from a study of siplizumab effects on memory and regulatory T cells. Findings and limits, study-wide: Naive T cells apparently outstripped memory cells in diversity and seemed major alloresponse contributors. Memory cells that were CD4+ and unstimulated gave rise to alloreactive sequences, which siplizumab significantly reduced.

CDR3 size: 16 residues. Trimming shortened V by 4 bases and J by 1 base, and 17 bases separated the two germline ends. Germline V gene data show CDR1 as SGHNT and CDR2 as YYREEE (reference sequence). TCRdb's table, derived via immunoSEQ multiplex PCR, lists solely in-frame clones and lacks some. The sample has around 99,000 clones, 92% seen once. V gene TRBV5-4 combines with J gene TRBJ2-5; D is unclear. Sequences were obtained from Tregs sorted from blood. This receptor was taken from a human donor in good health. CDR3 nucleotides: TGTGCCAGCAGCCCTCCCCGATCGTGGGCCCAAGAGACCCAGTACTTC. This encodes CASSPPRSWAQETQYF.